This TCR beta chain was sequenced during a study of T cell changes during pregnancy in multiple sclerosis. This CDR3 has 13 amino acids. CDR1 SNHLY and CDR2 FYNNEI come from the germline V gene. Trimming left V 7 bases short and J 1 base short, with 9 bases between. The assay was immunoSEQ multiplex PCR, and TCRdb's table has in-frame clones only and misses some. The sample lists about 36,000 clones, about nine tenths occurring once. The chain carries TRBV2 and TRBJ2-3; D is perhaps TRBD2 (6 bases). The sequence came from a female donor in good health, enrolled as a control in a pregnancy study. The sequencing used CD4+ T cells from peripheral blood mononuclear cells, collected in the second trimester of pregnancy. CDR3 coding DNA: TGTGCCAGCAAGGGCGGGGGCACAGATACGCAGTATTTT. Encoded protein: CASKGGGTDTQYF.